This TCR beta chain comes out of a study of T cell repertoires in cytomegalovirus infection. Study as a whole: An indication of both CMV infection and matching HLA type came from public TCR beta signatures.

TCRdb re-called the reads through MiXCR, storing one row per CDR3 protein. This table has 250,000 to 300,000 distinct CDR3 sequences, roughly 10% appearing once. This CDR3 comprises 10 residues. Germline assignment: CDR1 DFQATT and CDR2 SNEGSKA (reference sequence). Trimming left V 6 bases short and J 5 bases short, with 7 bases between. Input material: PBMCs. This receptor was obtained from a human donor in good health (CMV status not recorded). Some clones in this sample may be carry-over from other donors' samples. This chain joins TRBV20-1 and TRBJ1-1; unclear D gene. The CDR3, as DNA: TGCAGTGCCCAACGGACTGAAGCTTTCTTT. Amino acid sequence: CSAQRTEAFF.